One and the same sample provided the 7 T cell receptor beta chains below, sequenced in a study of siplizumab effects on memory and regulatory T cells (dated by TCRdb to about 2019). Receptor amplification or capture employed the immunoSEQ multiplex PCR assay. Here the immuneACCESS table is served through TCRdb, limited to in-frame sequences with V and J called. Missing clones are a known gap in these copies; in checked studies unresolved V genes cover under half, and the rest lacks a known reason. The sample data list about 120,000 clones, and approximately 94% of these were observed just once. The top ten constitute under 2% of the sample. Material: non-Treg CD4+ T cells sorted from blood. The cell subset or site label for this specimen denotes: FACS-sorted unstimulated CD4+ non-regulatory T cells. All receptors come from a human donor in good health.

The CDR3 protein is CASRPTGGTEAFF. CDR3 in DNA: TGCGCCAGCAGACCGACAGGGGGCACTGAAGCTTTCTTT. The chain joins TRBV5-1 to TRBJ1-1; 9 nucleotides align to TRBD1. Per the germline V gene, CDR1 is SGHRS and CDR2 is YFSETQ. After removal of 5 bases from V and 4 bases from J, the junction contained 3 bases not matched to a gene. There are 13 residues in the CDR3.

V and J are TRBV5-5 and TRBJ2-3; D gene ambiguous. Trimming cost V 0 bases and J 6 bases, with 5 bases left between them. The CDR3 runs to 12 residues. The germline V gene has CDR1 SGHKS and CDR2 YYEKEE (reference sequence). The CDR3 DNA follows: TGTGCCAGCAGCTTGGAGGTGGATACGCAGTATTTT. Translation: CASSLEVDTQYF.

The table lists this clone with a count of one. The CDR3 sequence: CASSFEGGNRGNTIYF. CDR3 DNA sequence: TGTGCCAGCAGCTTTGAGGGGGGGAATAGGGGAAACACCATATATTTT. V and J are TRBV5-4 and TRBJ1-3; weak D call: TRBD1 (6 bases). V was cut by 2 bases and J by 4 bases, with 16 bases left in between. This CDR3 contains 16 residues. CDR1 and CDR2 from the germline V gene are SGHNT and YYREEE (reference sequence).

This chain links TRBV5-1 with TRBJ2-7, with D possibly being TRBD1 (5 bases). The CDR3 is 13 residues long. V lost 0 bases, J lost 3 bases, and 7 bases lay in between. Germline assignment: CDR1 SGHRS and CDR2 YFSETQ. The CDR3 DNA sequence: TGCGCCAGCAGCTTGGACACAGGCTACGAGCAGTACTTC. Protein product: CASSLDTGYEQYF. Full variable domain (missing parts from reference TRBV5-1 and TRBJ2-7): KAGVTQTPRYLIKTRGQQVTLSCSPISGHRSVSWYQQTPGQGLQFLFEYFSETQRNKGNFPGRFSGRQFSNSRSEMNVSTLELGDSALYLCASSLDTGYEQYFGPGTRLTVT.

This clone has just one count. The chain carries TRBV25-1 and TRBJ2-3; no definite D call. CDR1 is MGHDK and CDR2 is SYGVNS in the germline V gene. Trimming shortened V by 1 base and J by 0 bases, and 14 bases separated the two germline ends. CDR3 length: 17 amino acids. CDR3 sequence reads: CASSESQGSSSTDTQYF. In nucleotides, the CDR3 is TGTGCCAGCAGTGAATCCCAAGGGTCCTCTAGCACAGATACGCAGTATTTT.

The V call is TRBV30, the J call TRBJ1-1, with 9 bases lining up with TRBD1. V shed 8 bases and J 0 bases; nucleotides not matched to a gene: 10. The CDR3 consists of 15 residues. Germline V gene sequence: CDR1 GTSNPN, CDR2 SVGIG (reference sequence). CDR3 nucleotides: TGTGCCGCGGACAGGGGAAGGGTCTTGAACACTGAAGCTTTCTTT. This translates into CAADRGRVLNTEAFF.

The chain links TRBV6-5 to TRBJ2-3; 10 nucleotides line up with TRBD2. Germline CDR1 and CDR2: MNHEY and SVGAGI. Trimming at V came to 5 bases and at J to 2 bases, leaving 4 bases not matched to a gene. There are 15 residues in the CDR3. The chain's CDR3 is CASSRLAGATDTQYF. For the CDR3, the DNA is TGTGCCAGCAGTCGCCTAGCGGGGGCCACAGATACGCAGTATTTT.